This T cell receptor (beta chain) was captured by sequencing in a study of shared clonotypes between healthy human individuals. The CDR3 is made up of 15 amino acids. The V gene lost 8 bases and the J gene lost 1 base, with 15 bases spanning the gap. Germline V gene sequence: CDR1 MGHRA, CDR2 YSYEKL. The protocol was immunoSEQ multiplex PCR, while the TCRdb copy is restricted to in-frame clones and leaves out a portion. The sample consists of about 2.3 million clones, approximately 95% of them appearing once. The chain has TRBV4-1 and TRBJ1-3, with D maybe TRBD1 (5 bases). Sequenced: naive CD4+ T cells from PBMCs. Stated subset: CD45RA+ positively selected. The source is a man between 18 and 29 years old in good health. Some clones in this sample may be carry-over from other donors' samples. CDR3 nucleotides: TGCGCCAGCGCTTTTCGGGAGGGGTCTGGAAACACCATATATTTT. Its protein is CASAFREGSGNTIYF.